This T cell receptor (beta chain) is from a study of blood T cell repertoires in COVID-19. The overall study: PBMCs, B-cell-depleted T cells, or T cells provided the cDNA or gDNA that made up the material.

From germline, CDR1 is LGHDT and CDR2 YNNKEL (reference sequence). V shed 4 bases and J shed 2 bases, with 11 bases lying between them. This CDR3 region has 14 residues. As handled by the study authors: Estimated nucleated cell counts came from reference gene primer amplification. Repertoires were generated with immunoSEQ multiplex PCR, while TCRdb's copy carries only in-frame clones and drops some. The DNA gave D and trimming, while V, J and clone size come from that table. Among 110,000 or so clones listed, under 80% were seen once. This clone occurred a few times. The chain joins TRBV3-1 (or the pseudogene TRBV3-2) to TRBJ1-2; D gene unclear. Sequencing input: peripheral blood. This sequence originates from a man aged 50 to 60 with acute or convalescent COVID-19. The CDR3 sequence is CASSLQTPNYGYTF. The CDR3 DNA reads as TGTGCCAGCAGCCTTCAAACACCGAACTATGGCTACACCTTC.